The 16 T cell receptor beta chains reported below all come from one sample, sequenced in a study of T cell changes during pregnancy in multiple sclerosis. Assay: immunoSEQ multiplex PCR; the TCRdb copy retains only in-frame clones and omits some. Seen here are 65,000 to 85,000 clones, roughly nine tenths observed once, and the top ten hold about 0.9%. Sequenced here: peripheral blood, sampled in the first trimester of pregnancy. The source of these receptors is a female donor in good health, enrolled as a control in a pregnancy study.

The genes are TRBV25-1 and TRBJ2-7; no firm D call. The ends were cut back, 2 bases at V and 8 bases at J, with 7 bases in the middle. Germline CDR1 MGHDK, CDR2 SYGVNS. The CDR3 runs to 11 residues. Here the CDR3 DNA reads TGTGCCAGCAGTGAACATAAGCAGCAGTACTTC. Residues: CASSEHKQQYF.

The rearrangement uses TRBV21-1 and TRBJ2-5; the table's D call, TRBD2, was not checked against the DNA. TRBV21-1 is shown as a pseudogene. This CDR3 spans 17 amino acids. CDR3 amino acids: CASSGREGRFRGETQYF. The DNA of the CDR3 is TGTGCCAGCAGTGGGCGGGAGGGCCGGTTCCGAGGAGAGACCCAGTACTTC.

This clone was detected once. The chain is built from TRBV19 and TRBJ2-1; D unresolved. Per the germline V gene, CDR1 is LNHDA and CDR2 is SQIVND (reference sequence). V was cut by 2 bases and J by 8 bases, with 4 bases left in between. The length of the CDR3 is 11 residues. The CDR3 protein is CASSITDEQFF. CDR3 DNA: TGTGCCAGTAGTATAACAGATGAGCAGTTCTTC.

This clone was seen just once. This chain joins TRBV5-6 and TRBJ2-5; 11 bases align to TRBD1. J gave up 3 bases and V 4 bases, and 8 bases lay outside the gene matches. The CDR3 spans 16 residues. Germline lookup yields CDR1 SGHDT and CDR2 YYEEEE. CDR3 nucleotides: TGTGCCAGCAGCCCCCTCCGGGACAGGGGGGAAGAGACCCAGTACTTC. The encoded protein is CASSPLRDRGEETQYF.

The chain links TRBV6-5 to TRBJ1-1, with unresolved D. The germline V gene has CDR1 MNHEY and CDR2 SVGAGI. V dropped 5 bases and J dropped 11 bases, with 24 bases sitting between them. The CDR3 extends over 15 amino acids. This chain's CDR3 is CASSRDLTDPSGAFF. CDR3 bases: TGTGCCAGCAGTAGGGATCTTACGGACCCTAGCGGGGCTTTCTTT.

The J gene is TRBJ1-1, the V gene TRBV7-2; D possibly corresponds to TRBD1 (6 bases). Germline CDR1 and CDR2: SGHTA and FQGNSA. This CDR3 region has 14 residues. V was clipped by 1 base and J by 4 bases, with 10 bases between them. DNA for the CDR3: TGTGCCAGCAGCTTAGTTGGGGGCGGCACTGAAGCTTTCTTT. Its protein product is CASSLVGGGTEAFF.

The V gene is TRBV6-1, the J gene TRBJ1-2; maybe TRBD1 (6 bases). The length of the CDR3 is 15 residues. Germline V CDR1 and CDR2: MNHNS, SASEGT. V shed 4 bases and J shed 5 bases, with 17 bases lying between them. The CDR3 DNA reads TGTGCCAGCAGTGTCAGGGGAAGAGAGGAGTATGGCTACACCTTC. Translating it yields CASSVRGREEYGYTF.

This clone has just one count. The chain is built from TRBV4-1 and TRBJ1-4; TRBD1 might be the D (5 bases). Germline values: CDR1 MGHRA, CDR2 YSYEKL. This CDR3 is 16 amino acids long. V dropped 1 base and J dropped 2 bases, with 11 bases sitting between them. CDR3 sequence reads: CASSQAGTGTNEKLFF. The CDR3 DNA reads as TGCGCCAGCAGCCAAGCCGGGACTGGGACTAATGAAAAACTGTTTTTT.

The sample holds one count of this clone. This chain uses TRBV6-1 with TRBJ2-3, with D possibly matching TRBD1 (6 bases). The CDR3 is made up of 14 amino acids. Germline V lookup: CDR1 MNHNS, CDR2 SASEGT. The V gene lost 9 bases and the J gene lost 6 bases, with 19 bases spanning the gap. The CDR3 is CASKQGDPADTQYF. The CDR3, as DNA: TGTGCCAGTAAACAGGGTGACCCCGCGGATACGCAGTATTTT.

The chain recombines TRBV5-1 with TRBJ1-1, with D possibly TRBD1 on 6 matching bases. Germline CDR1 reads SGHRS; CDR2 reads YFSETQ. There are 16 residues in the CDR3. Between the trimmed V and J ends, which lost 2 bases and 0 bases, there was a span of 14 bases. In DNA, the CDR3 is TGCGCCAGCAGCTTAATACAGGGAGACGTGAACACTGAAGCTTTCTTT. This gives the protein CASSLIQGDVNTEAFF.

The V and J genes are TRBV6-6 and TRBJ1-1, with 8 positions matching TRBD1. CDR3 size: 12 residues. V lost 5 bases and J lost 10; bases outside the gene matches: 6. The germline CDR1 and CDR2 sequences are MNHNY and SVGAGI (reference sequence). In DNA form, the CDR3 reads TGTGCCAGCAGTCCGGACAGGGTAGGAGCTTTCTTT. It specifies CASSPDRVGAFF.

This clone has a single count. The chain uses TRBV9 and TRBJ1-1, with a possible D match to TRBD1 (5 bases). The CDR3 has 13 amino acids. Germline CDR1 and CDR2: SGDLS and YYNGEE. Trimming left V 0 bases short and J 8 bases short, with 11 bases between. The CDR3 region has the DNA TGTGCCAGCAGCGTAGCTTTCGGGGGAGAAGCTTTCTTT. As protein: CASSVAFGGEAFF.

This chain connects TRBV5-1 to TRBJ1-1, with 9 bases that match TRBD1. V lost 6 bases to trimming and J lost 0 bases; unmatched junction nucleotides: 9. Germline loops: CDR1 SGHRS, CDR2 YFSETQ. The CDR3 consists of 16 residues. CDR3 loop: CASTFGGDRVNTEAFF. The CDR3 nucleotides read TGCGCCAGCACCTTCGGGGGGGACAGGGTGAACACTGAAGCTTTCTTT.

The chain couples TRBV19 to TRBJ2-1; TRBD1 aligns across 11 bases. The CDR3 has 15 amino acids. CDR1 is LNHDA, CDR2 SQIVND, per germline (reference sequence). After removal of 4 bases from V and 4 bases from J, the junction contained 3 bases not matched to a gene. The CDR3 region is CASSRDRGNYNEQFF. The CDR3 region has the DNA TGTGCCAGTAGTAGGGACAGGGGGAATTACAATGAGCAGTTCTTC.

The V gene is TRBV27, the J gene TRBJ2-1, with TRBD2 matching 7 bases. Trimming cost V 5 bases and J 8 bases; bases outside gene matches: 6. The CDR3 consists of 13 residues. Per germline, CDR1 MNHEY and CDR2 SMNVEV (reference sequence). DNA of the CDR3: TGTGCCAGCAGTCCGACTAGCTTCGATGAGCAGTTCTTC. Translated, it gives CASSPTSFDEQFF.

The chain has TRBV10-3 and TRBJ1-1; 8 bases line up with TRBD1. V was clipped by 6 bases and J by 5 bases; unmatched bases: 5. CDR3 size: 13 residues. Germline assignment: CDR1 ENHRY and CDR2 SYGVKD. The CDR3 DNA reads TGTGCCATCAGGCAGGGGGCGCGGACTGAAGCTTTCTTT. Residues: CAIRQGARTEAFF.